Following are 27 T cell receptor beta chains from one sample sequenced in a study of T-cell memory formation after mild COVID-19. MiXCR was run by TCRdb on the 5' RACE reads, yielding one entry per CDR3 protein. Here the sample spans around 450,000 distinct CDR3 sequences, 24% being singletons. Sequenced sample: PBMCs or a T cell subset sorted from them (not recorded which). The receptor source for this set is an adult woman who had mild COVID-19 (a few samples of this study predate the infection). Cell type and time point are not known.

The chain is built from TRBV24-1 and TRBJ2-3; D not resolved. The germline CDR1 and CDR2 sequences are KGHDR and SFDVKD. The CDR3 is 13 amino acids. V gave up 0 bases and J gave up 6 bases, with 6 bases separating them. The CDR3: CATSDLLEDTQYF. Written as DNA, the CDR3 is TGTGCCACCAGTGATTTGCTTGAGGATACGCAGTATTTT.

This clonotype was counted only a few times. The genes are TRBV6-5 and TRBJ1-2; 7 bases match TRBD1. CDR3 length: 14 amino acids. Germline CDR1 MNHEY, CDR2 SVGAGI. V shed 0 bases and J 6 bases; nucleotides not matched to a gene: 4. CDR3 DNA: TGTGCCAGCAGTTACTCTGGGACAGAGGATGGCTACACCTTC. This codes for CASSYSGTEDGYTF.

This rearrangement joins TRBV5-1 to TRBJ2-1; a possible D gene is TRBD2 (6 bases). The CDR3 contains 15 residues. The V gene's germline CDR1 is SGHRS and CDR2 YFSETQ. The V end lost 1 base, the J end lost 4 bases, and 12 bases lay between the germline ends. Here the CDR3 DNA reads TGCGCCAGCAGCTTGAAAGCGGGCCCGTACAATGAGCAGTTCTTC. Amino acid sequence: CASSLKAGPYNEQFF.

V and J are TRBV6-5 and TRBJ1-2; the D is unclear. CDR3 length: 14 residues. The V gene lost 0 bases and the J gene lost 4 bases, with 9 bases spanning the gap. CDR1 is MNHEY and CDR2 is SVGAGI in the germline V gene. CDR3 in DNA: TGTGCCAGCAGTTACTCGACCGGGCGCTATGGCTACACCTTC. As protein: CASSYSTGRYGYTF.

The CDR3 here is CSVAGTGVKQYF. In nucleotides, the CDR3 is TGCAGCGTGGCTGGGACAGGGGTGAAGCAGTACTTC. The chain couples TRBV29-1 to TRBJ2-7, with 10 bases identical to TRBD1. The CDR3 extends over 12 amino acids. V lost 6 bases to trimming and J lost 8 bases; unmatched junction nucleotides: 7. The germline V gene has CDR1 SQVTM and CDR2 ANQGSEA.

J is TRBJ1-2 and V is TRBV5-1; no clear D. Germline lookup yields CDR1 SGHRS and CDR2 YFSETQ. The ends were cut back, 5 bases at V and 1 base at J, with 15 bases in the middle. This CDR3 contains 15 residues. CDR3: CASRTRTVDNYGYTF. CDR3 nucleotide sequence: TGCGCCAGCAGAACTAGGACGGTTGATAACTATGGCTACACCTTC.

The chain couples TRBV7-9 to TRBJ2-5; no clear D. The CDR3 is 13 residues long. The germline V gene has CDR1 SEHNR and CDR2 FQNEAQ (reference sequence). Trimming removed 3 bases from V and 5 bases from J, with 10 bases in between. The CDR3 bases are TGTGCCAGCAGCTTTCCGGTTGGGGAGACCCAGTACTTC. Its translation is CASSFPVGETQYF.

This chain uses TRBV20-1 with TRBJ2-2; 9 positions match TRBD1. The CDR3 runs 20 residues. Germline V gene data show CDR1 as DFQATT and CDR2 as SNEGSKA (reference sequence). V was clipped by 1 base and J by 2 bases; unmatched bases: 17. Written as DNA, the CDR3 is TGCAGTGCTAGAGCAGGGATGGAGGACAGGGGACGCCCCAACACCGGGGAGCTGTTTTTT. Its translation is CSARAGMEDRGRPNTGELFF.

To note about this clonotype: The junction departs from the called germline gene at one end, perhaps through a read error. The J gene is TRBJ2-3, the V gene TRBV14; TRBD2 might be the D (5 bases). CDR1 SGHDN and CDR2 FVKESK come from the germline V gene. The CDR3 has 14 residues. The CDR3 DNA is TGTGACAGCAGCCTGGGCGGGCCTACAGATACGCAGTATTTT. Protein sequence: CDSSLGGPTDTQYF.

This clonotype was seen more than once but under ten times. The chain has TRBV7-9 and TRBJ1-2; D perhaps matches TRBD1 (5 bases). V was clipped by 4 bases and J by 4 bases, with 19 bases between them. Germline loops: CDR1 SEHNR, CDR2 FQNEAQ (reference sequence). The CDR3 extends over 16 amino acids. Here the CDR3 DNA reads TGTGCCAGCAGCTCCAGTCGGCAGGGAGTCCTCTATGGCTACACCTTC. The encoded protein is CASSSSRQGVLYGYTF. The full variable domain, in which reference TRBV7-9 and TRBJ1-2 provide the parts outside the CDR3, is DTGVSQNPRHKITKRGQNVTFRCDPISEHNRLYWYRQTLGQGPEFLTYFQNEAQLEKSRLLSDRFSAERPKGSFSTLEIQRTEQGDSAMYLCASSSSRQGVLYGYTFGSGTRLTVV.

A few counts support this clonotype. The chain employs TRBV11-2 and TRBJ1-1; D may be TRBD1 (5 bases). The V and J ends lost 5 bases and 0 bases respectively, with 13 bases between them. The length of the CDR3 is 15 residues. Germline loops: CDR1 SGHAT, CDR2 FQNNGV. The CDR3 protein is CASSPGQHLNTEAFF. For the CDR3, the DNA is TGTGCCAGCAGCCCTGGACAACACCTGAACACTGAAGCTTTCTTT.

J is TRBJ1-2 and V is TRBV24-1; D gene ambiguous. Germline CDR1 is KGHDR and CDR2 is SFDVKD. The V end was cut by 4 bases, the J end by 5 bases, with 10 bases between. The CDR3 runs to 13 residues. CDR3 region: CATSDRSPYGYTF. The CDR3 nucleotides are TGTGCCACCAGTGACCGTAGCCCTTATGGCTACACCTTC.

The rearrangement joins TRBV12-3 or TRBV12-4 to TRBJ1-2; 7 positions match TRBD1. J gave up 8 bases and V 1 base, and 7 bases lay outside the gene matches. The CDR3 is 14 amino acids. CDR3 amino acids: CASSLGTGESGYTF. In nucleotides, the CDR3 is TGTGCCAGCAGTTTAGGAACAGGGGAGTCGGGCTACACCTTC.

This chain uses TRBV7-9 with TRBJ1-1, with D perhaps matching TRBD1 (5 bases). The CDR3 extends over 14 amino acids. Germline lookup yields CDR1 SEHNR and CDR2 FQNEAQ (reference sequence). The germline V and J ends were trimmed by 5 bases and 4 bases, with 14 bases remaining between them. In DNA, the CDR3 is TGTGCCAGCAGCCCCGGGACCGCTCTCACTGAAGCTTTCTTT. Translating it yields CASSPGTALTEAFF.

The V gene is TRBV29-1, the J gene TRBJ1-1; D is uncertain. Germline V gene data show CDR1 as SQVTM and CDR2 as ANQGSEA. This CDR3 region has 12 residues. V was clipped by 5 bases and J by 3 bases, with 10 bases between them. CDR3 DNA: TGCAGCGTTAAAAGGACGGACACTGAAGCTTTCTTT. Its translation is CSVKRTDTEAFF.

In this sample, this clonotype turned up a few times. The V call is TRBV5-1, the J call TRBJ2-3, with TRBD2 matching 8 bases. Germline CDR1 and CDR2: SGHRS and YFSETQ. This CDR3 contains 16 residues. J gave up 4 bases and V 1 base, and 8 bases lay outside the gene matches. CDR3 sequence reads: CASSLNPAGAPDTQYF. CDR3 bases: TGCGCCAGCAGCTTGAATCCAGCGGGAGCTCCAGATACGCAGTATTTT.

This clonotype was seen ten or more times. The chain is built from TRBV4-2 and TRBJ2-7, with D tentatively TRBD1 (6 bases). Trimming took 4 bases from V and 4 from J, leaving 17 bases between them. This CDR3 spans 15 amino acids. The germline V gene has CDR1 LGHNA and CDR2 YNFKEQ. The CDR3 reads CASSRDNRALYEQYF. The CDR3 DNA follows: TGTGCCAGCAGCCGAGATAACAGGGCGTTGTACGAGCAGTACTTC.

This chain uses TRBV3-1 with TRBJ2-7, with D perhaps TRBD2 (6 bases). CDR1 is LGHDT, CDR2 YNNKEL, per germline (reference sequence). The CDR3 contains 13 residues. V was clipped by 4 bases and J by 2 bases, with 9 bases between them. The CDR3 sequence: CASSRDLAYEQYF. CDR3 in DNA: TGTGCCAGCAGCCGGGACTTAGCCTACGAGCAGTACTTC.

The CDR3: CASSGQGFYEQYF. The DNA of the CDR3 is TGTGCCAGCAGTGGACAGGGCTTCTACGAGCAGTACTTC. The V and J genes are TRBV2 and TRBJ2-7, with TRBD1 matching over 7 bases. Germline V gene sequence: CDR1 SNHLY, CDR2 FYNNEI. The CDR3 runs to 13 residues. V lost 4 bases to trimming and J lost 3 bases; unmatched junction nucleotides: 3.

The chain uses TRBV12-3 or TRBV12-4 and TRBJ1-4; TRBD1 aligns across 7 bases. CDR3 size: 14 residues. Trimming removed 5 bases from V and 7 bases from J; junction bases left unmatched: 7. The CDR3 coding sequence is TGTGCCAGCAGTCACCATCGGGACAGTGAAAAACTGTTTTTT. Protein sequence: CASSHHRDSEKLFF.

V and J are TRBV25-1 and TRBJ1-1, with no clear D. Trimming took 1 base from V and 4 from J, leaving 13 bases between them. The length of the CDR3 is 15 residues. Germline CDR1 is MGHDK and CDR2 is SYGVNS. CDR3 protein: CASSESVGLGTEAFF. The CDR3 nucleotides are TGTGCCAGCAGTGAATCGGTGGGGTTGGGCACTGAAGCTTTCTTT.

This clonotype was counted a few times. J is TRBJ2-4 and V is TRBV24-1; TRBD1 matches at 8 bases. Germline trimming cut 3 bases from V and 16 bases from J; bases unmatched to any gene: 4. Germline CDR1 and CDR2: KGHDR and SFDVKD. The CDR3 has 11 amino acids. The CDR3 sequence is CATSDRGQAYF. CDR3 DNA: TGTGCCACCAGTGATAGGGGACAGGCCTACTTC.

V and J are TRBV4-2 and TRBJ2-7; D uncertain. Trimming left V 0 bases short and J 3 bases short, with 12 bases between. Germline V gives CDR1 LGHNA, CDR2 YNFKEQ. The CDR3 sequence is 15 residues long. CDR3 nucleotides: TGTGCCAGCAGCCAAGATCGCAACGTCCTCTACGAGCAGTACTTC. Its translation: CASSQDRNVLYEQYF.

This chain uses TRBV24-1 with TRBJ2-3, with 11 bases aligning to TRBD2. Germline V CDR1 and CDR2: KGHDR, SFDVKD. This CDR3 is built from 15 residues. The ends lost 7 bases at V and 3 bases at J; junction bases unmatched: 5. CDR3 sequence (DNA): TGTGCCACCAGCGTTAGCGGGAGGGAGACAGATACGCAGTATTTT. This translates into CATSVSGRETDTQYF.

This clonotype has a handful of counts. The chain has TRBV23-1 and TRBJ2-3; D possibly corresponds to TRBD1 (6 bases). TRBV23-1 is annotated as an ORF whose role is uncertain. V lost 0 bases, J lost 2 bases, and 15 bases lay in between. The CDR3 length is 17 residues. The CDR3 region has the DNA TGCGCCAGCAGTCAATCGAGGGACACCGGTTACACAGATACGCAGTATTTT. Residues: CASSQSRDTGYTDTQYF.

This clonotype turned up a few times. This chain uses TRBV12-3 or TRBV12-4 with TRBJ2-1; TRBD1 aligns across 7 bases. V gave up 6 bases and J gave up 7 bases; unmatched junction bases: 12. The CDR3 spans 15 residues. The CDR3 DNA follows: TGTGCCAGCAGAAAACAGGGGAACAGGGGTAATGAGCAGTTCTTC. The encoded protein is CASRKQGNRGNEQFF.

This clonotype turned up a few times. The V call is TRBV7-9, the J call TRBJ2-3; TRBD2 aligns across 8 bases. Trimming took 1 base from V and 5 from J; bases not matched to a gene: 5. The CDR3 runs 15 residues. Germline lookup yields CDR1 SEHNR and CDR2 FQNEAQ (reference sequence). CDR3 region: CASSLESGGGDTQYF. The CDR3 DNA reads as TGTGCCAGCAGCTTAGAGAGCGGGGGCGGAGATACGCAGTATTTT. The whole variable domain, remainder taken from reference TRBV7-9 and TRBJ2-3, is DTGVSQNPRHKITKRGQNVTFRCDPISEHNRLYWYRQTLGQGPEFLTYFQNEAQLEKSRLLSDRFSAERPKGSFSTLEIQRTEQGDSAMYLCASSLESGGGDTQYFGPGTRLTVL.